This TCR beta chain derives from a study of cytotoxic CD8 clonotypes in ibrutinib-treated CLL. Overall study findings and caveats: There were few public clonotypes, and on treatment they contracted or stayed stable.

CDR3 length equals 14 residues. V was cut by 7 bases and J by 6 bases, with 16 bases left in between. The germline gives CDR1 SEHNR, CDR2 FQNEAQ (reference sequence). To note about this clone: Antigen specificity is unknown.

Using immunoSEQ multiplex PCR, the repertoire was profiled, and TCRdb retains in-frame clones only, with some absent. This sample yields approximately 280,000 clones, of which more than 70% are seen a single time; about 5.3% belongs to the top ten. Sequenced here: PBMCs, sampled at disease progression, from a patient treated with ibrutinib. The chain couples TRBV7-9 to TRBJ1-5; the D is unclear. The origin of this receptor is a human donor with chronic lymphocytic leukemia. The CDR3 region has the DNA TGTGCCAGCACCGGGTCCTTTTCGGGTCAGCCCCAGCATTTT. Residues: CASTGSFSGQPQHF.